This T cell receptor beta chain was sequenced for a study of T-cell memory formation after mild COVID-19. Study-wide results and caveats: Contracting CD8+ clones were enriched in EMRA, CD4+ mainly in CM and EM. Specificity for SARS-CoV-2 was not confirmed among the second-wave clones peaking on day 37. Later expanders leaned CD4+, whereas clones that contracted between day 15 and 85 were balanced CD4/CD8.

This clonotype turned up a few times. Its antigen is not identified. At one end, the junction sequence differs from germline, possibly due to a read error. TCRalpha and TCRbeta libraries used 5'RACE with constant-segment primers and UMIs. TCRdb recomputed calls from the 5' RACE reads with MiXCR, one row per CDR3 protein. The table records about 470,000 distinct CDR3 sequences, roughly 25% of them present only once. The CDR3 is 15 amino acids. Germline assignment: CDR1 SGHDT and CDR2 YYEEEE. The sample was PBMCs or a T cell subset sorted from them (not recorded which). This rearrangement joins TRBV5-6 to TRBJ1-1; 7 bases map to TRBD1. The origin of this receptor is an adult woman who had mild COVID-19 (a few samples of this study predate the infection). Cell type and time point are not known. The CDR3, as DNA: TGTGCCAGCAGCTTGATGACAGGGAAGGGGAACACTGAAGCTTTT. It translates to CASSLMTGKGNTEAF.